The rows below give T cell receptor beta chains drawn from one sample of a study of cytomegalovirus exposure and HLA in healthy donors. Profiled with immunoSEQ multiplex PCR; TCRdb holds only in-frame clones, not every one. The sample totals over 45,000 clones. The material sequenced was PBMCs. The receptor set was obtained from a woman aged 18 to 35 in good health and CMV-seronegative. CDR3s include the opening cysteine and the closing phenylalanine or tryptophan. Fields, in order: D gene, J gene, V gene, CDR3 protein, CDR3 DNA. A D gene is named only where the DNA matches it firmly.

d_gene: NA; j_gene: TRBJ1-5; v_gene: TRBV11-3; CDR3aa: CASSLVCQGQPQPQHF; CDR3nt: TGTGCCAGCAGCTTAGTTTGTCAGGGTCAACCTCAGCCCCAGCATTTT
d_gene: NA; j_gene: TRBJ2-7; v_gene: TRBV6-1; CDR3aa: CASNPRENEQYF; CDR3nt: TGTGCCAGCAACCCTCGGGAAAACGAGCAGTACTTC
d_gene: NA; j_gene: TRBJ2-7; v_gene: TRBV5-1; CDR3aa: CASSLAHRTIEQYF; CDR3nt: TGCGCCAGCAGCTTGGCTCACAGGACAATCGAGCAGTACTTC
d_gene: TRBD1; j_gene: TRBJ2-1; v_gene: TRBV30; CDR3aa: CAWGGTGQDWDEQFF; CDR3nt: TGTGCCTGGGGGGGGACAGGGCAAGATTGGGATGAGCAGTTCTTC
d_gene: TRBD1; j_gene: TRBJ1-5; v_gene: TRBV19; CDR3aa: CASSIMWTGRQPQHF; CDR3nt: TGTGCCAGTAGTATTATGTGGACAGGGCGACAGCCCCAGCATTTT
d_gene: TRBD2; j_gene: TRBJ2-5; v_gene: TRBV18; CDR3aa: CASSPPAGPGETQYF; CDR3nt: TGTGCCAGCTCACCACCAGCGGGGCCGGGAGAGACCCAGTACTTC
d_gene: TRBD2; j_gene: TRBJ2-7; v_gene: TRBV4-1; CDR3aa: CASSQFTSGRGGSYEQYF; CDR3nt: TGCGCCAGCAGCCAGTTCACTAGCGGGAGAGGAGGGTCCTACGAGCAGTACTTC
d_gene: NA; j_gene: TRBJ2-7; v_gene: TRBV19; CDR3aa: CASSIVPGSYEQYF; CDR3nt: TGTGCCAGTAGTATCGTGCCGGGGTCCTACGAGCAGTACTTC
d_gene: NA; j_gene: TRBJ1-1; v_gene: TRBV20-1; CDR3aa: CSARGGSEAFF; CDR3nt: TGCAGTGCTAGGGGGGGGTCTGAAGCTTTCTTT
d_gene: TRBD2; j_gene: TRBJ2-7; v_gene: TRBV30; CDR3aa: CAWSVLAGTYEQYF; CDR3nt: TGTGCCTGGAGTGTACTAGCGGGGACCTACGAGCAGTACTTC
d_gene: NA; j_gene: TRBJ1-2; v_gene: TRBV4-2; CDR3aa: CASSPSSSGLGRVYTF; CDR3nt: TGTGCCAGCAGCCCTTCTTCGTCCGGGCTCGGGCGGGTCTACACCTTC
d_gene: TRBD1; j_gene: TRBJ2-7; v_gene: TRBV7-6; CDR3aa: CASSIRTGGPYEQYF; CDR3nt: TGTGCCAGCAGCATAAGAACAGGGGGCCCTTACGAGCAGTACTTC
d_gene: TRBD2; j_gene: TRBJ2-1; v_gene: TRBV29-1; CDR3aa: CSVEVLADLGQFF; CDR3nt: TGCAGCGTTGAAGTTCTAGCGGATCTTGGGCAGTTCTTC
d_gene: TRBD1; j_gene: TRBJ2-7; v_gene: TRBV25-1; CDR3aa: CASSAIQGPWNEQYF; CDR3nt: TGTGCCAGCAGTGCCATACAGGGGCCATGGAACGAGCAGTACTTC
d_gene: NA; j_gene: TRBJ1-1; v_gene: TRBV4-1; CDR3aa: CASSQDREGGTEDFF; CDR3nt: TGCGCCAGCAGCCAAGACCGGGAGGGCGGCACTGAAGATTTCTTT
d_gene: TRBD1; j_gene: TRBJ2-2; v_gene: TRBV4-2; CDR3aa: CASSPLRTGDPTGELFF; CDR3nt: TGTGCCAGCAGCCCGCTCCGGACAGGGGACCCCACCGGGGAGCTGTTTTTT
d_gene: NA; j_gene: TRBJ1-4; v_gene: TRBV15; CDR3aa: CATSRGSATNEKLFF; CDR3nt: TGTGCCACCAGCAGGGGGAGTGCAACTAATGAAAAACTGTTTTTT
d_gene: TRBD2; j_gene: TRBJ2-7; v_gene: TRBV4-1; CDR3aa: CASSQDVRLAALYEQYF; CDR3nt: TGCGCCAGCAGCCAAGATGTCAGACTAGCGGCTCTCTACGAGCAGTACTTC
d_gene: NA; j_gene: TRBJ1-3; v_gene: TRBV5-1; CDR3aa: CASSLAQGLGNTIYF; CDR3nt: TGCGCCAGCAGCTTAGCGCAGGGCCTCGGAAACACCATATATTTT
d_gene: NA; j_gene: TRBJ1-1; v_gene: TRBV30; CDR3aa: CAWSVGGADTEAFF; CDR3nt: TGTGCCTGGAGCGTAGGGGGGGCCGACACTGAAGCTTTCTTT
d_gene: TRBD1; j_gene: TRBJ1-5; v_gene: TRBV19; CDR3aa: CASRGGQINQPQHF; CDR3nt: TGTGCCAGTAGAGGGGGACAGATCAATCAGCCCCAGCATTTT
d_gene: NA; j_gene: TRBJ2-7; v_gene: TRBV18; CDR3aa: CASSPAYEQYF; CDR3nt: TGTGCCAGCTCACCCGCCTACGAGCAGTACTTC
d_gene: NA; j_gene: TRBJ1-1; v_gene: TRBV25-1; CDR3aa: CASSGAGEESEAFF; CDR3nt: TGTGCCAGCAGTGGTGCCGGCGAGGAATCTGAAGCTTTCTTT
d_gene: TRBD1; j_gene: TRBJ1-1; v_gene: TRBV28; CDR3aa: CASSSYRGRRGRTEAFF; CDR3nt: TGTGCCAGCAGTTCGTACAGGGGGCGTAGGGGAAGGACTGAAGCTTTCTTT
d_gene: NA; j_gene: TRBJ2-3; v_gene: TRBV6-5; CDR3aa: CASSYGPPRGTDTQYF; CDR3nt: TGTGCCAGCAGTTACGGGCCCCCGAGAGGCACAGATACGCAGTATTTT
d_gene: NA; j_gene: TRBJ1-5; v_gene: TRBV29-1; CDR3aa: CSVGGSNQPQHF; CDR3nt: TGCAGCGTGGGGGGATCCAATCAGCCCCAGCATTTT
d_gene: TRBD1; j_gene: TRBJ1-1; v_gene: TRBV7-9; CDR3aa: CAGRTGSDTEAFF; CDR3nt: TGTGCCGGAAGGACAGGGTCGGACACTGAAGCTTTCTTT
d_gene: NA; j_gene: TRBJ1-2; v_gene: TRBV27; CDR3aa: CASRQGPSGYTF; CDR3nt: TGTGCCAGCAGACAGGGACCAAGTGGCTACACCTTC
d_gene: NA; j_gene: TRBJ2-7; v_gene: TRBV28; CDR3aa: CASSKGGGASSYEQYF; CDR3nt: TGTGCCAGCAGTAAAGGTGGCGGTGCCTCCTCCTACGAGCAGTACTTC
d_gene: TRBD2; j_gene: TRBJ2-7; v_gene: TRBV28; CDR3aa: CASSLGLAGGYEQYF; CDR3nt: TGTGCCAGCAGTTTGGGGCTAGCGGGAGGCTACGAGCAGTACTTC
d_gene: TRBD1; j_gene: TRBJ1-2; v_gene: TRBV6-5; CDR3aa: CASRMTGTEYGYTF; CDR3nt: TGTGCCAGCCGCATGACCGGGACAGAATATGGCTACACCTTC
d_gene: TRBD1; j_gene: TRBJ1-2; v_gene: TRBV5-1; CDR3aa: CASSSPRQGAPNYGYTF; CDR3nt: TGCGCCAGCAGCTCACCGCGACAGGGGGCGCCGAACTATGGCTACACCTTC
d_gene: NA; j_gene: TRBJ1-1; v_gene: TRBV6-5; CDR3aa: CASTTGVSDTEDFF; CDR3nt: TGTGCCAGCACCACGGGGGTGTCGGACACTGAAGATTTCTTT
d_gene: TRBD1; j_gene: TRBJ2-4; v_gene: TRBV7-8; CDR3aa: CASSLEGRGTKNIQYF; CDR3nt: TGTGCCAGCAGCTTAGAGGGCAGGGGGACCAAAAACATTCAGTACTTC
d_gene: TRBD1; j_gene: TRBJ2-7; v_gene: TRBV29-1; CDR3aa: CSVDQGASSYEQYF; CDR3nt: TGCAGCGTTGATCAGGGGGCCAGCTCCTACGAGCAGTACTTC